The present T cell receptor (beta chain) was sequenced within a study of blood T cell repertoires in COVID-19. The table lists this clone with a few counts. V shed 6 bases, J shed 2 bases, and the junction held 4 bases outside the gene matches. Per the germline V gene, CDR1 is LGHDT and CDR2 is YNNKEL (reference sequence). The CDR3 loop spans 14 amino acids. Only in-frame clones appear in the TCRdb table, and some are missing; sequencing was by immunoSEQ multiplex PCR. The sample carries about 170,000 clones, 82% recorded once. This chain uses TRBV3-1 (or the pseudogene TRBV3-2) with TRBJ2-5, with 9 bases that match TRBD2. This clonotype originated in a woman older than 75 with active or convalescent COVID-19. Sequencing input: peripheral blood. CDR3 nucleotides: TGTGCCAGCAGTCGAGGACTAGCGCAAGAGACCCAGTACTTC. It codes for CASSRGLAQETQYF.